This TCR beta chain was captured in a study of identical twins. This clonotype came up many times. The antigen is not known. Healthy Caucasians supplied all donations. TCRdb called the 5' RACE reads again in MiXCR, with one record for every CDR3 protein. The table shows some 600,000 distinct CDR3 sequences, with under 8.5% occurring only once. Regarding the study as a whole: It was out-of-frame TCR alpha sharing in monozygotic twins that models underestimated. Shared out-of-frame alpha sequences (those common to twins) showed excess low generation probability.

Germline CDR1 reads DFQATT; CDR2 reads SNEGSKA (reference sequence). The CDR3 length is 13 residues. Trimming cost V 5 bases and J 3 bases, with 11 bases left between them. These same records also appear under a second study, on yellow fever vaccine responses in identical twins. Turning to that study: After vaccination, twins' T cell response reportedly seemed partly convergent, partly personalized.

The TCR was taken from a woman under 30 in good health. Specimen: PBMCs. The rearrangement links TRBV20-1 to TRBJ2-1; D remains unclear. The CDR3 region has the DNA TGCAGTGCTGGCGGAAACCTCTACAATGAGCAGTTCTTC. This gives the protein CSAGGNLYNEQFF.